This TCR beta chain derives from a study of early T cells in non-severe SARS-CoV-2 infection. Study background: The study sequenced bulk RNA from unsorted whole blood, with chains unpaired.

This clonotype was observed at least ten times. Its antigen is unknown. Unique molecular identifier tags were affixed to discrete cDNA molecules. TCRdb fed the 5' RACE reads into MiXCR, producing one record per CDR3 protein. The sample holds about 55,000 distinct CDR3 sequences; approximately 13% are singletons and the top ten take approximately 1.3%. Whole-study findings and limits: The VDJdb matching leaned toward anti-spike CD8 responses and overlooked private and CD4 specificities.

The receptor was isolated from an adult who was a healthcare worker with PCR-confirmed SARS-CoV-2 infection or an uninfected control (not recorded which). The material sequenced was whole blood.

CDR3 coding DNA: TGTGCCAGCAGCTTAGGGGGACGGGCTAGCCAAGAGACCCAGTACTTC. It yields the protein CASSLGGRASQETQYF. This chain connects TRBV11-2 to TRBJ2-5, with D tentatively TRBD1 or TRBD2 (5 bases each). Trimming shortened V by 1 base and J by 1 base, and 13 bases separated the two germline ends. The CDR3 contains 16 residues. CDR1 is SGHAT and CDR2 is FQNNGV in the germline V gene. The full variable domain, completed using reference TRBV11-2 and TRBJ2-5, is EAGVAQSPRYKIIEKRQSVAFWCNPISGHATLYWYQQILGQGPKLLIQFQNNGVVDDSQLPKDRFSAERLKGVDSTLKIQPAKLEDSAVYLCASSLGGRASQETQYFGPGTRLLVL.